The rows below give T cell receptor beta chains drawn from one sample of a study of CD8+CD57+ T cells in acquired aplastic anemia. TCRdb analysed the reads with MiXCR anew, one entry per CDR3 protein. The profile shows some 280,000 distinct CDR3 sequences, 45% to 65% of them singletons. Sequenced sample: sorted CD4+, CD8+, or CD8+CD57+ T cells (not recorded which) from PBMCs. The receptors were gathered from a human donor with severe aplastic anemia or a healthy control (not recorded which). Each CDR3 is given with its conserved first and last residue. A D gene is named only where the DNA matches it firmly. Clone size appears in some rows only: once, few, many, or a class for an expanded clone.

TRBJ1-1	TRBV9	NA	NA	CASSVEGVMNTEAFF	TGTGCCAGCAGCGTAGAAGGGGTAATGAACACTGAGGCTTTCTTT
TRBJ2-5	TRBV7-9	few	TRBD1	CASSSRGQWETQYF	TGTGCCAGCAGCTCTCGGGGACAGTGGGAGACCCAGTACTTC
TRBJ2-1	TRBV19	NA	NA	CASTLDPRGLSYNEQFF	TGTGCCAGTACCCTTGACCCTCGTGGGCTCTCCTACAATGAGCAGTTCTTC
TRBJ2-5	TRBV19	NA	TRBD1	CASSIRGTVETQYF	TGTGCCAGTAGTATCAGGGGGACGGTAGAGACCCAGTACTTC
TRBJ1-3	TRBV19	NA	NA	CASSIGVSGNTIYF	TGTGCCAGTAGTATAGGGGTCTCTGGAAACACCATATATTTT
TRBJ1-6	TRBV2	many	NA	CASSIGSSYNSPLHF	TGTGCCAGCAGTATCGGGTCGTCCTATAATTCACCCCTCCACTTT
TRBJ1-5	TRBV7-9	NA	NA	CASVAGEDQPQHF	TGTGCCAGCGTGGCAGGGGAAGATCAGCCCCAGCATTTT
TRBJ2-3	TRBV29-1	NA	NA	CSVEALARRTDTQYF	TGCAGCGTTGAAGCCCTAGCGAGACGCACAGATACGCAGTATTTT
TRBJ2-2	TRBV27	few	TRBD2	CASTPSNLAGGPGELFF	TGTGCCAGCACCCCTTCTAACCTAGCGGGGGGACCCGGGGAGCTGTTTTTT
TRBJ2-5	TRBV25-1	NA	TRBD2	CASSQDGAGGRKTQYF	TGTGCCAGCAGCCAAGATGGTGCGGGAGGGAGGAAGACCCAGTACTTC
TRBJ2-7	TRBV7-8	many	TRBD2	CASSLAHRTSGGTPYEQYF	TGTGCCAGCAGCTTAGCGCATAGGACTAGCGGGGGTACTCCCTACGAGCAGTACTTC
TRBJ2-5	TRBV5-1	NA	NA	CASSSLGGETQYF	TGCGCCAGCAGCTCATTAGGAGGAGAGACCCAGTACTTC
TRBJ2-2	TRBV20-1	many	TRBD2	CSARNLAGGTNTGELFF	TGCAGTGCTAGGAATTTAGCGGGGGGCACGAACACCGGGGAGCTGTTTTTT
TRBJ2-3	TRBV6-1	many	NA	CASSESGSSTDTQYF	TGTGCCAGCAGTGAATCTGGTTCTAGCACAGATACGCAGTATTTT
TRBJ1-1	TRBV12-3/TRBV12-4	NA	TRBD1	CASSLVRGQGNTEAFF	TGTGCCAGCAGTTTAGTACGGGGACAGGGGAACACTGAAGCTTTCTTT
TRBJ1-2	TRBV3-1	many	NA	CASSPGRGWELRGYTF	TGTGCCAGCAGCCCCGGCCGTGGGTGGGAGCTCAGGGGCTACACCTTC
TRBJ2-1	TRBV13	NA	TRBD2	CASTALAGVYNEQFF	TGTGCCAGCACCGCCCTAGCGGGAGTCTACAATGAGCAGTTCTTC
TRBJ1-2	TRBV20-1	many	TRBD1	CSASFPWTGGLYGYTF	TGCAGTGCTAGTTTCCCCTGGACAGGGGGCCTTTATGGCTACACCTTC